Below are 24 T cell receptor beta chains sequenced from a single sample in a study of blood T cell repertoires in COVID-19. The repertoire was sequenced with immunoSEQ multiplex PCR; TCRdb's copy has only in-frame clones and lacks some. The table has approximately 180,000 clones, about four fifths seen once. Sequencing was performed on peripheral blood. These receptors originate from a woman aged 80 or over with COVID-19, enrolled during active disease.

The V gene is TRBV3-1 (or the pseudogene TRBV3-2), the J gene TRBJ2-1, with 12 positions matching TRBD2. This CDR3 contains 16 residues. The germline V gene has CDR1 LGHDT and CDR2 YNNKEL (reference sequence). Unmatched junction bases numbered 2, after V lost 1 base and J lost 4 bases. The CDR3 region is CASSQGLAGVYNEQFF. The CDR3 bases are TGTGCCAGCAGCCAAGGACTAGCGGGAGTGTACAATGAGCAGTTCTTC.

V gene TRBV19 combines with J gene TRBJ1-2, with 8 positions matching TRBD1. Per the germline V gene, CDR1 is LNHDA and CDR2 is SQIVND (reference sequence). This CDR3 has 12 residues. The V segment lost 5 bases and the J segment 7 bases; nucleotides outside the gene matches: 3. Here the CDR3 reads CASSATGVGYTF. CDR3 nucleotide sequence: TGTGCCAGTAGTGCGACAGGGGTTGGCTACACCTTC.

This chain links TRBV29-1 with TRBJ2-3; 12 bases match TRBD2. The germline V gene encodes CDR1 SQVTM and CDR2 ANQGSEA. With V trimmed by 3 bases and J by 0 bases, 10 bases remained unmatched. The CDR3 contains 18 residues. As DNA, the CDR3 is TGCAGCGTTGAGTGGCGGACGGGACTAGCGGGCAGCACAGATACGCAGTATTTT. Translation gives CSVEWRTGLAGSTDTQYF.

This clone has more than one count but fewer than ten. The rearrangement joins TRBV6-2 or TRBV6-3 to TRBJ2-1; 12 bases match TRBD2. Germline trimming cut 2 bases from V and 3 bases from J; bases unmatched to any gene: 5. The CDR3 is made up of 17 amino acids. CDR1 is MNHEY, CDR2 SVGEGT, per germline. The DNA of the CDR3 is TGTGCCAGCAGTTACCTAGCGGGAGGGCTCTTCTACAATGAGCAGTTCTTC. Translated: CASSYLAGGLFYNEQFF.

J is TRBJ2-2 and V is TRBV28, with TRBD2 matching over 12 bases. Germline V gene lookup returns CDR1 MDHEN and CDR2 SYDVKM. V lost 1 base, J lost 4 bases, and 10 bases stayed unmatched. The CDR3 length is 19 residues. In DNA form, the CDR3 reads TGTGCCAGCAGTTTATCATCGACTAGCGGGAGTTTTTTCACCGGGGAGCTGTTTTTT. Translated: CASSLSSTSGSFFTGELFF.

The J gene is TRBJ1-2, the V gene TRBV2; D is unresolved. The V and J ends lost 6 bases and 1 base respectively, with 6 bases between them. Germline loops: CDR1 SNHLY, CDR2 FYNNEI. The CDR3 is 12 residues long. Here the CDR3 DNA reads TGTGCCAGCAGATTCTTTAACTATGGCTACACCTTC. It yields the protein CASRFFNYGYTF.

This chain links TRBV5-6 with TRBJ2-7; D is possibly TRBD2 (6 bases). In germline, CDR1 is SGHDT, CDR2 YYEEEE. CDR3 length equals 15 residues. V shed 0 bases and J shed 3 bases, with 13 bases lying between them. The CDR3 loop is CASSLVGLMIYEQYF. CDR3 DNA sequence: TGTGCCAGCAGCTTGGTCGGACTAATGATCTACGAGCAGTACTTC.

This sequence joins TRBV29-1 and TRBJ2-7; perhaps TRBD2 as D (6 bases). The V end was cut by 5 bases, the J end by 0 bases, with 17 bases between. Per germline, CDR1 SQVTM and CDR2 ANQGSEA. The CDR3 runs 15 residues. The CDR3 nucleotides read TGCAGCGTTCGGTCTGGGGGAGGTAGCTCCTACGAGCAGTACTTC. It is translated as CSVRSGGGSSYEQYF.

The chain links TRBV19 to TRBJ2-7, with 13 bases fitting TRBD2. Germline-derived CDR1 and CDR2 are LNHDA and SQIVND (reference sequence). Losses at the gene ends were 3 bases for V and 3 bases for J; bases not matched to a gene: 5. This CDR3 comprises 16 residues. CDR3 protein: CASSIRTSGGYYEQYF. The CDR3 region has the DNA TGTGCCAGTAGTATTCGGACTAGCGGGGGATACTACGAGCAGTACTTC.

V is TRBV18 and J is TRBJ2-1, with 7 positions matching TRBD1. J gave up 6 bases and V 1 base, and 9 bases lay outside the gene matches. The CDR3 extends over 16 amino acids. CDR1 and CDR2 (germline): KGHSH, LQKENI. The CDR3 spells CASSPRRDSVFNEQFF. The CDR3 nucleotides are TGTGCCAGCTCACCACGCCGGGACAGCGTATTCAATGAGCAGTTCTTC.

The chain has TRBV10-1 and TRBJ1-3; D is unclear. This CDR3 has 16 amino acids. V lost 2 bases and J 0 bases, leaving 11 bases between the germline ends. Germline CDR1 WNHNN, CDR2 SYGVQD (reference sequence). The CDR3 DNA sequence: TGCGCCAGCAGTGAGGGTCCAGTAAGCTCTGGAAACACCATATATTTT. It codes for CASSEGPVSSGNTIYF.

DNA of the CDR3: TGTGCCAGCAGTGAAGGGGCGGGGGGATTCTACGAGCAGTACTTC. Translating it yields CASSEGAGGFYEQYF. The V call is TRBV2, the J call TRBJ2-7; TRBD2 agrees at 8 bases. This CDR3 comprises 15 residues. The V segment lost 1 base and the J segment 3 bases; nucleotides outside the gene matches: 5. Germline-derived CDR1 and CDR2 are SNHLY and FYNNEI.

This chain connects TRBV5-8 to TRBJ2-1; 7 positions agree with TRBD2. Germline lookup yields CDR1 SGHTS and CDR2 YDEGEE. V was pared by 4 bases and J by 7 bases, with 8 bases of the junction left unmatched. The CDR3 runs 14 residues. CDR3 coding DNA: TGTGCCAGCAGCGGGACTATTTTGGGTAATGAGCAGTTCTTC. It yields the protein CASSGTILGNEQFF.

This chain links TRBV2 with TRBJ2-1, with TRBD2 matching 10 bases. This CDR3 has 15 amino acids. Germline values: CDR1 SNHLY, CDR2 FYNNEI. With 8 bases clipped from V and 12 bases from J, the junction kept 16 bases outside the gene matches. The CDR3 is CASRPGLASSWGQFF. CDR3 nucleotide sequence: TGTGCCAGCCGACCGGGACTAGCGTCTTCATGGGGGCAGTTCTTC.

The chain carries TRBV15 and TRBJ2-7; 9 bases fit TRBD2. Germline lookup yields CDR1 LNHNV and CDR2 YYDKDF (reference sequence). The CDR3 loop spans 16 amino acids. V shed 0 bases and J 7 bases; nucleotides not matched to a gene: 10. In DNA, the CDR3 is TGTGCCACCAGCAGAGATCGGGCTAGCGGGGCTGAGGAGCAGTACTTC. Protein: CATSRDRASGAEEQYF. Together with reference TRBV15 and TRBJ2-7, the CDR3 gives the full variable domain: DAMVIQNPRYQVTQFGKPVTLSCSQTLNHNVMYWYQQKSSQAPKLLFHYYDKDFNNEADTPDNFQSRRPNTSFCFLDIRSPGLGDTAMYLCATSRDRASGAEEQYFGPGTRLTVT.

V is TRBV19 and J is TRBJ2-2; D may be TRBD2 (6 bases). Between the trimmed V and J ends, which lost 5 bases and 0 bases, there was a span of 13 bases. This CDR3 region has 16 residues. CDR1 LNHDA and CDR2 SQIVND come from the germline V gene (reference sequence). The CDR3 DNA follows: TGTGCCAGTAGTCATCGGCGGGGATCGAACACCGGGGAGCTGTTTTTT. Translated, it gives CASSHRRGSNTGELFF. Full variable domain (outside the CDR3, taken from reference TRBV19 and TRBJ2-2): DGGITQSPKYLFRKEGQNVTLSCEQNLNHDAMYWYRQDPGQGLRLIYYSQIVNDFQKGDIAEGYSVSREKKESFPLTVTSAQKNPTAFYLCASSHRRGSNTGELFFGEGSRLTVL.

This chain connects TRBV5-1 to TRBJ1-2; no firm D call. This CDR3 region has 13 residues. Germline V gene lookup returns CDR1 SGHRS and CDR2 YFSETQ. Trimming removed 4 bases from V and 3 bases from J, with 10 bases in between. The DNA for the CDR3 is TGCGCCAGCAGCCCCGACTCAGACTATGGCTACACCTTC. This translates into CASSPDSDYGYTF. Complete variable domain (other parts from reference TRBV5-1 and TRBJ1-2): KAGVTQTPRYLIKTRGQQVTLSCSPISGHRSVSWYQQTPGQGLQFLFEYFSETQRNKGNFPGRFSGRQFSNSRSEMNVSTLELGDSALYLCASSPDSDYGYTFGSGTRLTVV.

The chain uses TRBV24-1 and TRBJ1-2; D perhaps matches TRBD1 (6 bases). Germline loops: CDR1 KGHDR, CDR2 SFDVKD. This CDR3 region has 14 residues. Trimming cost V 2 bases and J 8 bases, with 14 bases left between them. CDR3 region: CATSDSNRVGGYTF. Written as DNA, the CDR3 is TGTGCCACCAGTGATTCCAACAGGGTGGGCGGCTACACCTTC.

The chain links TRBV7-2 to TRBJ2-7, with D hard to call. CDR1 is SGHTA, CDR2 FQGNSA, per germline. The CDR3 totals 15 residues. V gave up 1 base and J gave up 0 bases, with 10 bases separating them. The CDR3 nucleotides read TGTGCCAGCAGCTTAGTTTTCGAGCACTCCTACGAGCAGTACTTC. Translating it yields CASSLVFEHSYEQYF. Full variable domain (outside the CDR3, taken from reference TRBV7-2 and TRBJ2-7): GAGVSQSPSNKVTEKGKDVELRCDPISGHTALYWYRQSLGQGLEFLIYFQGNSAPDKSGLPSDRFSAERTGGSVSTLTIQRTQQEDSAVYLCASSLVFEHSYEQYFGPGTRLTVT.

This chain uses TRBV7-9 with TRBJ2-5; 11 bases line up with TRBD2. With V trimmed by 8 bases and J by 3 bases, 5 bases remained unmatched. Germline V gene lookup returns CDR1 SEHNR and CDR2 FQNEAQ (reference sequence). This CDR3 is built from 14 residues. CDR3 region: CASAQGLAEETQYF. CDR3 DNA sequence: TGTGCCAGCGCACAGGGACTAGCGGAAGAGACCCAGTACTTC.

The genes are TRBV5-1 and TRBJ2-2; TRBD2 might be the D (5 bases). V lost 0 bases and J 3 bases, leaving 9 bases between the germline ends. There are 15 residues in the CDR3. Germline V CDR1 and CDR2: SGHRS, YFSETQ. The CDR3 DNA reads TGCGCCAGCAGCTTGGAGACTACTTACACCGGGGAGCTGTTTTTT. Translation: CASSLETTYTGELFF.

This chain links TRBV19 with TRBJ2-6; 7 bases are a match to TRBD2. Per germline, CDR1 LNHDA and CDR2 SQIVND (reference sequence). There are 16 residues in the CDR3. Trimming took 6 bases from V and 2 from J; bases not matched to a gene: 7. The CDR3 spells CASRIGGIAGANVLTF. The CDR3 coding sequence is TGTGCCAGTAGGATCGGGGGGATCGCTGGGGCCAACGTCCTGACTTTC.

The CDR3: CASRLASSYEQYF. CDR3 nucleotide sequence: TGTGCCAGCCGACTAGCGAGCAGTTACGAGCAGTACTTC. The J gene is TRBJ2-7, the V gene TRBV28; 8 positions agree with TRBD2. Germline V gene lookup returns CDR1 MDHEN and CDR2 SYDVKM. The CDR3 is made up of 13 amino acids. V lost 8 bases, J lost 4 bases, and 7 bases stayed unmatched.

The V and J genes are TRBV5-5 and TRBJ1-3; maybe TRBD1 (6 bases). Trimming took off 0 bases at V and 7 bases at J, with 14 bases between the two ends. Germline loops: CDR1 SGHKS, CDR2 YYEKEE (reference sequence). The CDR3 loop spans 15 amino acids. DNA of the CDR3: TGTGCCAGCAGCTTGGGGCAGGGGCTCGGGAACACCATATATTTT. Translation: CASSLGQGLGNTIYF.